This TCR beta chain was recovered during a study of OX40 agonist ivuxolimab in advanced cancers. Whole-study context: Of mixed ages from about 20 to 80 and averaging approximately 60 years, the group was over 80% male.

The protocol was immunoSEQ multiplex PCR, while the TCRdb copy is restricted to in-frame clones and leaves out a portion. The data show approximately 60,000 clones, about four fifths seen once. V dropped 2 bases and J dropped 1; count of bases not matched to a gene: 5. There are 16 residues in the CDR3. Germline V gene sequence: CDR1 MNHEY, CDR2 SVGAGI. The rearrangement links TRBV6-5 to TRBJ2-3; 8 bases are shared with TRBD2. The source material was CD4+ or CD8+ T cells sorted from blood, sampled in a trial of the OX40 agonist ivuxolimab. The sequence came from an adult with an advanced solid tumor such as melanoma, head and neck, liver or kidney cancer. CDR3 amino acids: CASSYVPGGGTDTQYF. The CDR3 DNA reads as TGTGCCAGCAGTTACGTCCCGGGGGGGGGCACAGATACGCAGTATTTT.